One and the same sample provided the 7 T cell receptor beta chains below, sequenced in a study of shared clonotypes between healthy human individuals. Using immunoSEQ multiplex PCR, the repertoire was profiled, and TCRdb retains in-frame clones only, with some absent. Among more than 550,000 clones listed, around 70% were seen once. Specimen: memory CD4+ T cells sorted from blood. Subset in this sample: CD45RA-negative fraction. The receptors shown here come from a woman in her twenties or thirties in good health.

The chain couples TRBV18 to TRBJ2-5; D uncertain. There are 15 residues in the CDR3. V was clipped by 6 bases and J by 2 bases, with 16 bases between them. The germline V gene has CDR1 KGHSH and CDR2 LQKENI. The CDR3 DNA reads TGTGCCAGCTCCCGGGTCGATGAGGTTCAAGAGACCCAGTACTTC. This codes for CASSRVDEVQETQYF.

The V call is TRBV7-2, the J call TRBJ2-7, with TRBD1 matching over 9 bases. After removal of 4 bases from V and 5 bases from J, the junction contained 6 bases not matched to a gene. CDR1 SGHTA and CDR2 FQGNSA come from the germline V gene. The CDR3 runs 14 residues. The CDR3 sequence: CASSSRTGVHEQYF. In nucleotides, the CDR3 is TGTGCCAGCAGCTCCCGGACAGGGGTCCACGAGCAGTACTTC. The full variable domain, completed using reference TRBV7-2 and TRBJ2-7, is GAGVSQSPSNKVTEKGKDVELRCDPISGHTALYWYRQSLGQGLEFLIYFQGNSAPDKSGLPSDRFSAERTGGSVSTLTIQRTQQEDSAVYLCASSSRTGVHEQYFGPGTRLTVT.

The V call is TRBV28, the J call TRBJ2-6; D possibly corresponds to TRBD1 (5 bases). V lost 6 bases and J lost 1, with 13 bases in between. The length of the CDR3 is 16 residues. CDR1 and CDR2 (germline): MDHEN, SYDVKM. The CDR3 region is CASSHRLGSGANVLTF. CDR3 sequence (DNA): TGTGCCAGCAGCCACAGGTTGGGGTCTGGGGCCAACGTCCTGACTTTC.

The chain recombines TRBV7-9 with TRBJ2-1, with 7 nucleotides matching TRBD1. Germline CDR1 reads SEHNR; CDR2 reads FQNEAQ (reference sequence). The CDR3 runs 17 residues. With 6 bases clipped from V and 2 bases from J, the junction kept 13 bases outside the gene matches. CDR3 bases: TGTGCCAGCAGTACCGACAGGGTACCCTTCGCCTACAATGAGCAGTTCTTC. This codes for CASSTDRVPFAYNEQFF.

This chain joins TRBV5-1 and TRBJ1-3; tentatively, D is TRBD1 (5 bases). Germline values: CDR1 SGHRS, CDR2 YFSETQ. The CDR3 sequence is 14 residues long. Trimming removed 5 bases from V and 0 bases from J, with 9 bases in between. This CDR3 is CASSDSFSGNTIYF. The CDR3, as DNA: TGCGCCAGCAGTGACAGTTTCTCTGGAAACACCATATATTTT.

The CDR3 DNA is TGTGCCAGCAGTGAAGGGGGAGGGACGCAGTATTTT. Translation gives CASSEGGGTQYF. The chain is built from TRBV2 and TRBJ2-3; 7 bases align to TRBD2. The trim removed 1 base at V and 9 bases at J, leaving 1 base unmatched. This CDR3 is built from 12 residues. CDR1 is SNHLY and CDR2 is FYNNEI in the germline V gene.

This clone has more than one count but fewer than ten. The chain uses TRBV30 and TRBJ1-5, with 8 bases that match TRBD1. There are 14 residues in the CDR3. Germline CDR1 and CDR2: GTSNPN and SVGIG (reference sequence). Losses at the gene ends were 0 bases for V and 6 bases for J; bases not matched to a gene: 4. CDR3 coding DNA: TGTGCCTGGAGTGTACATACAGGGGGTCAGCCCCAGCATTTT. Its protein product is CAWSVHTGGQPQHF.